The 25 T cell receptor beta chains presented below share a single source sample, sequenced in a study of T cell changes during pregnancy in multiple sclerosis. Data came from immunoSEQ multiplex PCR; TCRdb stores just in-frame clones and leaves some out. The sample gives 65,000 to 85,000 clones, 80% to 90% of which show up once; about 0.9% is in the top ten. The sequencing here drew on peripheral blood, taken in the first trimester of pregnancy. The receptors were sampled from a female donor in good health, enrolled as a control in a pregnancy study.

This rearrangement joins TRBV18 to TRBJ1-6; no definite D call. This CDR3 contains 14 residues. Between the trimmed V and J ends, which lost 6 bases and 7 bases, there was a span of 13 bases. Germline values: CDR1 KGHSH, CDR2 LQKENI. Here the CDR3 reads CASSYDTANSPLHF. CDR3 nucleotides: TGTGCCAGCTCCTACGACACGGCCAATTCACCCCTCCACTTT.

This rearrangement joins TRBV27 to TRBJ2-3, with TRBD2 identical over 9 bases. CDR3 length equals 14 residues. V gave up 7 bases and J gave up 2 bases; unmatched junction bases: 4. CDR1 MNHEY and CDR2 SMNVEV come from the germline V gene (reference sequence). The CDR3 loop reads CASTLAGATDTQYF. CDR3 nucleotide sequence: TGTGCCAGCACATTAGCGGGAGCCACAGATACGCAGTATTTT.

Only a few counts were recorded for this clone. The CDR3 region has the DNA TGTGCCAGCAGTCCCGCCCAGGGAAACTATGGCTACACCTTC. This codes for CASSPAQGNYGYTF. The chain links TRBV28 to TRBJ1-2; D might be TRBD1 (5 bases). Germline-derived CDR1 and CDR2 are MDHEN and SYDVKM. V lost 5 bases to trimming and J lost 2 bases, with 12 bases between them. The CDR3 contains 14 residues.

The V and J genes are TRBV5-1 and TRBJ2-5, with a possible D match to TRBD1 (5 bases). Germline assignment: CDR1 SGHRS and CDR2 YFSETQ. The CDR3 spans 14 residues. V lost 1 base, J lost 4 bases, and 11 bases lay in between. The CDR3, as DNA: TGCGCCAGCAGCTTGATGGACAAAACAGAGACCCAGTACTTC. This gives the protein CASSLMDKTETQYF.

The chain employs TRBV27 and TRBJ2-5; D possibly corresponds to TRBD2 (6 bases). Germline V gene sequence: CDR1 MNHEY, CDR2 SMNVEV (reference sequence). Trimming removed 6 bases at V and 0 bases at J, with 8 bases between. The CDR3 spans 13 residues. The DNA of the CDR3 is TGTGCCAGCAGCCGGGGGTACCAAGAGACCCAGTACTTC. This sequence encodes CASSRGYQETQYF.

The chain has TRBV4-3 and TRBJ1-1, with a possible D match to TRBD1 (6 bases). CDR1 is LGHNA, CDR2 YSLEER, per germline. Trimming took 0 bases from V and 6 from J, leaving 11 bases between them. This CDR3 contains 14 residues. DNA for the CDR3: TGCGCCAGCAGCCAAGATAGGACAGTACCTGAAGCTTTCTTT. This codes for CASSQDRTVPEAFF.

The rearrangement uses TRBV7-2 and TRBJ2-7; TRBD1 matches at 11 bases. This CDR3 contains 14 residues. Looked up from germline, CDR1 is SGHTA and CDR2 is FQGNSA. J gave up 5 bases and V 5 bases, and 5 bases lay outside the gene matches. CDR3 sequence: CASSQGQGGDEQYF. The CDR3 region has the DNA TGTGCCAGCAGCCAGGGACAGGGGGGAGACGAGCAGTACTTC. The full variable domain, rest sourced from reference TRBV7-2 and TRBJ2-7, is GAGVSQSPSNKVTEKGKDVELRCDPISGHTALYWYRQSLGQGLEFLIYFQGNSAPDKSGLPSDRFSAERTGGSVSTLTIQRTQQEDSAVYLCASSQGQGGDEQYFGPGTRLTVT.

The chain combines TRBV29-1 with TRBJ1-1; 7 bases are shared with TRBD1. This CDR3 spans 10 amino acids. In germline, CDR1 is SQVTM, CDR2 ANQGSEA. The V segment lost 5 bases and the J segment 7 bases; nucleotides outside the gene matches: 1. The CDR3 DNA reads TGCAGCGTTCAGGGGGGTGAAGCTTTCTTT. Amino acid sequence: CSVQGGEAFF.

The CDR3 DNA follows: TGTGCCAGCAGTGGAAACACATTGAGCAATCAGCCCCAGCATTTT. Amino acids: CASSGNTLSNQPQHF. This sequence joins TRBV6-1 and TRBJ1-5; D ambiguous. The germline CDR1 and CDR2 sequences are MNHNS and SASEGT. The CDR3 spans 15 residues. With 4 bases removed from V and 1 base from J, the gap between germline ends came to 11 bases.

V usage is TRBV5-1 and J usage is TRBJ1-1; 8 nucleotides align to TRBD1. V was clipped by 3 bases and J by 11 bases; unmatched bases: 6. Germline loops: CDR1 SGHRS, CDR2 YFSETQ. The CDR3 has 12 residues. Written as DNA, the CDR3 is TGCGCCAGCAGCTATGGACAGGGTCAGGCTTTCTTT. Its translation: CASSYGQGQAFF.

This chain uses TRBV28 with TRBJ1-2, with 7 positions matching TRBD1. With 5 bases clipped from V and 3 bases from J, the junction kept 9 bases outside the gene matches. Per the germline V gene, CDR1 is MDHEN and CDR2 is SYDVKM. CDR3 length equals 15 residues. CDR3 coding DNA: TGTGCCAGCAGTCATAAAACGACAGGGTACTATGGCTACACCTTC. It codes for CASSHKTTGYYGYTF.

The rearrangement joins TRBV6-5 to TRBJ2-7; 8 nucleotides line up with TRBD1. The V gene's germline CDR1 is MNHEY and CDR2 SVGAGI. Trimming removed 5 bases from V and 7 bases from J; junction bases left unmatched: 10. This CDR3 spans 14 amino acids. CDR3 amino acids: CASSNGQGRGEQYF. DNA of the CDR3: TGTGCCAGCAGTAACGGACAGGGTCGCGGGGAGCAGTACTTC.

The chain employs TRBV11-3 and TRBJ2-5; a weak D match, TRBD1 (6 bases). The germline V gene has CDR1 SGHNT and CDR2 YENEEA. Between the trimmed V and J ends, which lost 5 bases and 3 bases, there was a span of 16 bases. CDR3 length equals 15 residues. CDR3 protein: CASSSGTPDEETQYF. The CDR3 coding sequence is TGTGCCAGCAGCAGTGGGACACCAGATGAAGAGACCCAGTACTTC. The full variable domain, in which reference TRBV11-3 and TRBJ2-5 provide the parts outside the CDR3, is EAGVVQSPRYKIIEKKQPVAFWCNPISGHNTLYWYLQNLGQGPELLIRYENEEAVDDSQLPKDRFSAERLKGVDSTLKIQPAELGDSAVYLCASSSGTPDEETQYFGPGTRLLVL.

The chain is built from TRBV7-2 and TRBJ2-1; 11 bases line up with TRBD2. Germline assignment: CDR1 SGHTA and CDR2 FQGNSA. V trimming: 5 bases; J trimming: 2 bases; junction bases outside the gene matches: 5. This CDR3 spans 16 amino acids. CDR3 coding DNA: TGTGCCAGCAGCCGATTAGCGGGGGGGGCCTACAATGAGCAGTTCTTC. This gives the protein CASSRLAGGAYNEQFF.

This clone has only one observation. This chain joins TRBV5-1 and TRBJ1-1; 8 bases line up with TRBD1. From germline, CDR1 is SGHRS and CDR2 YFSETQ. Trimming cost V 0 bases and J 5 bases; bases outside gene matches: 6. This CDR3 is built from 15 residues. CDR3 in amino acids: CASSLETGAATEAFF. In DNA, the CDR3 is TGCGCCAGCAGCTTGGAGACAGGGGCGGCGACTGAAGCTTTCTTT.

The V gene is TRBV5-1, the J gene TRBJ1-1; 8 bases align to TRBD1. CDR3 size: 15 residues. The trim removed 3 bases at V and 6 bases at J, leaving 10 bases unmatched. The germline V gene has CDR1 SGHRS and CDR2 YFSETQ. The CDR3 sequence is CASSSGSGGSPEAFF. CDR3 in DNA: TGCGCCAGCAGCTCTGGTTCAGGGGGCTCCCCTGAAGCTTTCTTT.

The chain recombines TRBV2 with TRBJ1-1, with D hard to call. Germline values: CDR1 SNHLY, CDR2 FYNNEI. The CDR3 is 13 amino acids. The V and J ends lost 4 bases and 6 bases respectively, with 12 bases between them. As DNA, the CDR3 is TGTGCCAGCAGTGTGTCAGGATTTCCTGAAGCTTTCTTT. As protein: CASSVSGFPEAFF.

CDR3 sequence (DNA): TGTGCCAGCAGTGCCGGGGGGAACCAAGAGACCCAGTACTTC. As protein: CASSAGGNQETQYF. The J gene is TRBJ2-5, the V gene TRBV6-1; 7 bases align to TRBD2. In germline, CDR1 is MNHNS, CDR2 SASEGT. V gave up 4 bases and J gave up 0 bases; unmatched junction bases: 2. The CDR3 is 14 amino acids.

This chain joins TRBV5-1 and TRBJ1-6; 10 positions agree with TRBD1. Losses at the gene ends were 3 bases for V and 5 bases for J; bases not matched to a gene: 2. Germline V gene sequence: CDR1 SGHRS, CDR2 YFSETQ. This CDR3 comprises 15 residues. CDR3 amino acids: CASSWGQGNNSPLHF. The CDR3 DNA follows: TGCGCCAGCAGCTGGGGACAGGGGAATAATTCACCCCTCCACTTT.

V is TRBV10-3 and J is TRBJ1-2, with 8 bases lining up with TRBD1. The CDR3 has 16 residues. The trim removed 4 bases at V and 4 bases at J, leaving 11 bases unmatched. The germline CDR1 and CDR2 sequences are ENHRY and SYGVKD. This chain's CDR3 is CAISGGAQGASYGYTF. Written as DNA, the CDR3 is TGTGCCATCAGTGGGGGTGCGCAGGGGGCGAGCTATGGCTACACCTTC.

The chain is built from TRBV6-5 and TRBJ1-6; D remains ambiguous. Trimming pared 1 base from V and 6 bases from J, leaving 13 bases between. CDR1 and CDR2 from the germline V gene are MNHEY and SVGAGI. CDR3 size: 16 residues. The CDR3, as DNA: TGTGCCAGCAGTTACTTCACGGTAGCTATTAATTCACCCCTCCACTTT. This encodes CASSYFTVAINSPLHF.

Written as DNA, the CDR3 is TGTGCCAGCAGTGAAGGGACAGGTGTATGGGACGAGCAGTACTTC. Encoded protein: CASSEGTGVWDEQYF. V gene TRBV6-1 combines with J gene TRBJ2-7, with 7 bases aligning to TRBD1. CDR3 length: 15 amino acids. The V gene end was trimmed by 1 base and the J gene end by 5 bases; junction bases not matched to a gene: 8. Germline V lookup: CDR1 MNHNS, CDR2 SASEGT.

The V call is TRBV4-3, the J call TRBJ1-4; 12 bases fit TRBD1. Germline assignment: CDR1 LGHNA and CDR2 YSLEER. The CDR3 has 21 residues. J lost 2 bases, V lost 0 bases, and 13 bases had no gene match. CDR3 coding DNA: TGCGCCAGCAGCCAAGATCTCACGGGACAGGGGGCGAGGCTCACTAATGAAAAACTGTTTTTT. Its protein is CASSQDLTGQGARLTNEKLFF.

The chain employs TRBV6-5 and TRBJ2-3; a possible D gene is TRBD2 (5 bases). Germline CDR1 reads MNHEY; CDR2 reads SVGAGI. This CDR3 is 15 amino acids long. Trimming removed 0 bases from V and 1 base from J, with 8 bases in between. The DNA of the CDR3 is TGTGCCAGCAGTTACTCAGGAGGCGGCACAGATACGCAGTATTTT. Its translation: CASSYSGGGTDTQYF.

The CDR3 DNA is TGTGCCAGCAGCCCGGAAGGAACAGGGAACTCCTACGAGCAGTACTTC. Protein sequence: CASSPEGTGNSYEQYF. The J gene is TRBJ2-7, the V gene TRBV4-2; possibly TRBD1 for D (6 bases). Trimming stripped 4 bases from V and 0 bases from J, with 16 bases between. The CDR3 runs to 16 residues. Germline loops: CDR1 LGHNA, CDR2 YNFKEQ.